The rows below give T cell receptor beta chains drawn from one sample of a study of T cell responses to AZD1222 COVID-19 vaccine. Produced via immunoSEQ multiplex PCR; TCRdb's table is partial and in-frame only. This table has 130,000 or so clones, approximately 93% appearing once. The sample here was peripheral blood, taken on day 0 of AZD1222 vaccination. The receptors were gathered from an adult in good health. Each CDR3 is given with its conserved first and last residue. The D gene is left open where the match is weak. Size tells how often a clone was seen (once, few, many) or the class of an expanded clone, and some rows leave it out.

v_call	d_call	clone_size	j_call	cdr3_aa	cdr3_nt
TRBV28	.	.	TRBJ1-6	CASSLWNSPLHF	TGTGCCAGCAGTTTATGGAATTCACCCCTCCACTTT
TRBV5-1	.	.	TRBJ2-3	CASSLGGSRTQYF	TGCGCCAGCAGCTTGGGAGGTAGCCGGACGCAGTATTTT
TRBV30	.	.	TRBJ2-3	CAWSVEYGDTQYF	TGTGCCTGGAGTGTAGAGTATGGGGATACGCAGTATTTT
TRBV13	TRBD1	.	TRBJ1-2	CASSLGLGQNPYGYTF	TGTGCCAGCAGCTTGGGGTTGGGACAGAACCCCTATGGCTACACCTTC
TRBV30	TRBD2	.	TRBJ2-1	CAWSLAGAGGQFF	TGTGCCTGGAGTCTAGCGGGAGCGGGAGGGCAGTTCTTC
TRBV6-5	.	.	TRBJ1-1	CASVMNTEAFF	TGTGCCAGCGTAATGAACACTGAAGCTTTCTTT
TRBV5-1	.	.	TRBJ2-7	CASSLGGDSVYEQYF	TGCGCCAGCAGCTTGGGAGGTGATAGCGTCTACGAGCAGTACTTC
TRBV6-5	.	.	TRBJ1-4	CASTTTGFNEKLFF	TGTGCCAGCACGACGACGGGGTTTAATGAAAAACTGTTTTTT
TRBV19	.	.	TRBJ2-1	CASNNDRSGTPDNEQFF	TGTGCCAGTAACAATGACAGGTCCGGGACTCCCGACAATGAGCAGTTCTTC
TRBV28	.	.	TRBJ1-5	CASSLGQLLGNQPQHF	TGTGCCAGCAGCCTCGGACAGCTGCTTGGCAATCAGCCCCAGCATTTT
TRBV28	.	.	TRBJ1-1	CASRSTGEGNEAFF	TGTGCCAGCAGATCGACAGGTGAGGGGAATGAAGCTTTCTTT
TRBV3-1/TRBV3-2	.	.	TRBJ1-3	CASSPRDKGNTIYF	TGTGCCAGCAGCCCCCGGGACAAGGGAAACACCATATATTTT
TRBV28	.	.	TRBJ2-1	CASSSQGGYTYNEQFF	TGTGCCAGCAGTTCCCAGGGCGGGTATACCTACAATGAGCAGTTCTTC
TRBV2	.	.	TRBJ1-1	CASGTFDTEAFF	TGTGCCAGCGGGACATTCGACACTGAAGCTTTCTTT
TRBV24-1	.	.	TRBJ2-2	CATSDLGSGKAGELFF	TGTGCCACCAGTGATTTGGGCTCAGGGAAGGCCGGGGAGCTGTTTTTT
TRBV19	TRBD1	once	TRBJ2-1	CASSSTGGLEQFF	TGTGCCAGTAGTTCAACAGGGGGCCTTGAGCAGTTCTTC